The entry below describes one TCR beta chain. This clonotype has a count of ten or more. Which antigen it targets is not known. One base away there is no much larger clone; base qualities are not given. Reads for this sample came from an Illumina NovaSeq 6000. TCR cDNA was synthesized by 5'RACE template switching, through which a universal primer site and unique molecular identifiers were introduced. Priming of cDNA synthesis was performed from both the TCR alpha and TCR beta constant segments. Two PCR steps were used to amplify libraries, with sample barcodes and sequencing adapters being added in the second step. Sequencing of libraries was done on Illumina HiSeq 2500 (2x100 bp) or NovaSeq (2x150 bp). As for the authors' bioinformatics: Reads were demultiplexed and collapsed into UMI consensus sequences with MIGEC, and V(D)J alignment was performed with MiXCR. Vaccine-responding clonotypes were defined with edgeR using replicate PBMC samples, requiring FDR below 0.01 and a log2 fold change above 5 up to day 15. Bulk clonotypes were assigned CD4 or CD8 identity according to which sequenced CD4 or CD8 repertoire held them at higher abundance. TCRdb reprocessing: public reads trimmed at Q25 with fastp, clones called with MiXCR, in-frame beta chains kept. Entries are consolidated by CDR3 protein sequence, retaining the most common genes and DNA. These V and J calls are TCRdb output, not the study's own analysis. This sample holds some 200,000 distinct CDR3 sequences; roughly 3.3% were observed only once. In total, the top ten clones hold around 3% of the sample.

The germline V end is reduced by 5 bases and the J end by 3 bases; junction bases left unmatched: 4. Including the terminal cysteine and phenylalanine, the CDR3 comprises 14 residues. Only the CDR3 region is kept as DNA, spanning 42 bases read in frame from base 1. This entry is derived from a study of T cells after yellow fever vaccination (dated by TCRdb to about 2019). For the wider study: The SMART-Seq v4 Ultra Low Input RNA kit was used to prepare libraries from fractions with low cell numbers. Bulk TCR alpha and beta repertoires were sequenced longitudinally to track T-cell clones before and after primary and booster YFV17D yellow fever vaccination. Two healthy male donors, one aged 18 to 30 and one aged 30 to 40 years, made up the cohort. Blood was drawn at multiple timepoints before and after primary and secondary immunization, with bulk PBMC replicates and cell subsets isolated.

The intended sense of this specimen's treatment or condition label: live attenuated yellow fever vaccine strain. A standard Ficoll-Paque protocol was used to isolate PBMCs from peripheral blood. Dynabeads CD4 and CD8 positive selection kits were used to isolate the CD4 and CD8 T-cell fractions. TriZol was used to extract RNA from bulk PBMCs, CD4 and CD8 fractions, and dextramer-positive and dextramer-negative fractions. Results the study describes overall, beyond this receptor: Computational filtering was required because FACS-sorted repertoires could contain abundant contaminating clonotypes from the bulk population. A small fraction of clonotypes showed up in both the CD4 and CD8 compartments, probably as a result of convergent recombination. Because only a couple of donors were included in the study, the extent to which the findings can be generalized is limited. After the booster, most of the clones that had expanded following primary vaccination were detected again (almost 98% of CD4 and around 90% of CD8), which suggests that memory was broadly maintained. Compared with the primary T-cell response, the secondary T-cell response was weaker but faster, peaking on day 5 rather than day 15.

This material consisted of CD4+ T cells sorted from PBMCs, taken 10 days after the yellow fever booster vaccination. The sequence was obtained from a man between 18 and 35 years old who received the YFV17D yellow fever vaccine. The receptor chain draws on TRBV12-3 or TRBV12-4 and TRBJ2-7, and 10 bases in between align with TRBD1. CDR3 protein: CASSPGQGNYEQYF. The sequence in DNA is TGTGCCAGCAGTCCGGGACAGGGGAACTACGAGCAGTACTTC.